The TCR beta chain under discussion was sequenced for a study of CD8+ T cells in alopecia areata. Treatment defined: oral pan-JAK inhibitor, 5-10 mg twice daily. RNA, once extracted, was reverse transcribed into cDNA for use as the sequencing template. Here immunoSEQ multiplex PCR was the method, and the copy in TCRdb shows in-frame clones only, minus some. The profile shows about 190,000 clones, roughly 60% of them singletons. V dropped 7 bases and J dropped 3; count of bases not matched to a gene: 9. CDR1 SQVTM and CDR2 ANQGSEA come from the germline V gene. CDR3 size: 14 residues. This chain connects TRBV29-1 to TRBJ2-1, with 7 bases fitting TRBD1. This receptor was obtained from a human donor with alopecia areata. Sequences were derived from CD4+ T cells sorted from blood, sampled at week 24, from a patient treated with tofacitinib. The CDR3 loop is CSGGQTGFYNEQFF. The CDR3 DNA is TGCAGCGGCGGGCAGACAGGGTTCTACAATGAGCAGTTCTTC.